The rows below give T cell receptor beta chains drawn from one sample of a study of cytomegalovirus exposure and HLA in healthy donors. Generated by immunoSEQ multiplex PCR, the TCRdb table keeps only in-frame clones and is missing some. The repertoire has about 40,000 clones, 60% to 70% of them found once; the top ten carry roughly 3.7%. Sequencing was done on a sample of PBMCs. These receptors came from a man aged 35-49 years in good health and CMV-seronegative. The CDR3 runs from the conserved cysteine through the conserved F or W. D genes are given only for firm matches. Expanded clones get a size class; other rows say once, few or many, or leave the size out.

V: TRBV7-3; J: TRBJ2-2; D: .; size: .; DNA: TGTGCCAGCAGCTTTGGGGCTGCCGGGGAGCTGTTTTTT; CDR3: CASSFGAAGELFF
V: TRBV2; J: TRBJ1-1; D: TRBD1; size: .; DNA: TGTGCCAGCAGCTTACAGGGGATGAACACTGAAGCTTTCTTT; CDR3: CASSLQGMNTEAFF
V: TRBV5-3; J: TRBJ1-2; D: .; size: .; DNA: TGTGCCAGAAGCTTTAACAGACTAAACTATGGCTACACCTTC; CDR3: CARSFNRLNYGYTF
V: TRBV7-8; J: TRBJ2-7; D: .; size: .; DNA: TGTGCCAGCAGCTTAGGTTCTGCGGGACGACCCTACGAGCAGTACTTC; CDR3: CASSLGSAGRPYEQYF
V: TRBV6-5; J: TRBJ1-1; D: TRBD1; size: once; DNA: TGTGCCAGCAGTTACGCCGGGACAGGCTACACTGAAGCTTTCTTT; CDR3: CASSYAGTGYTEAFF
V: TRBV4-1; J: TRBJ1-1; D: TRBD1; size: once; DNA: TGCGCCAGCAGCCAAGGCAGGGGGAAAGGGGACATGAACACTGAAGCTTTCTTT; CDR3: CASSQGRGKGDMNTEAFF
V: TRBV9; J: TRBJ2-7; D: TRBD1; size: .; DNA: TGTGCCAGCAGCGAACAGGGGGCTGGCTACGAGCAGTACTTC; CDR3: CASSEQGAGYEQYF
V: TRBV30; J: TRBJ2-3; D: TRBD2; size: once; DNA: TGTGCCTGGACTGGCGGGGGGATCACAGATACGCAGTATTTT; CDR3: CAWTGGGITDTQYF
V: TRBV4-1; J: TRBJ2-4; D: TRBD2; size: .; DNA: TGCGCCAGCAGCCAAGGCCTAGCGGGAAAAAACATTCAGTACTTC; CDR3: CASSQGLAGKNIQYF
V: TRBV7-2; J: TRBJ1-5; D: .; size: .; DNA: TGTGCCAGCAGCACACAGGGCCAGCCCCAGCATTTT; CDR3: CASSTQGQPQHF
V: TRBV6-1; J: TRBJ2-1; D: TRBD1; size: .; DNA: TGTGCCAGCATTTTTCCGGGACAGGGGGGCCATGAGCAGTTCTTC; CDR3: CASIFPGQGGHEQFF
V: TRBV5-4; J: TRBJ2-2; D: .; size: .; DNA: TGTGCCAGCAGCTTGTGGCCCGGGGAGCTGTTTTTT; CDR3: CASSLWPGELFF
V: TRBV10-3; J: TRBJ2-2; D: TRBD1; size: .; DNA: TGTGCCATCAGTGAGTCGAGGGGGCGCGGTGGCACCGGGGAGCTGTTTTTT; CDR3: CAISESRGRGGTGELFF
V: TRBV2; J: TRBJ1-5; D: TRBD1; size: .; DNA: TGTGCCAGCAGTGTGACAGGGGTCAATCAGCCCCAGCATTTT; CDR3: CASSVTGVNQPQHF
V: TRBV5-1; J: TRBJ2-7; D: TRBD1; size: once; DNA: TGCGCCAGCAGCGGGACAGAGACCTCCTACGAGCAGTACTTC; CDR3: CASSGTETSYEQYF
V: TRBV13; J: TRBJ2-7; D: .; size: .; DNA: TGTGCCAGCAGCGCGACACGGCGGGGATCCTACGAGCAGTACTTC; CDR3: CASSATRRGSYEQYF
V: TRBV2; J: TRBJ2-3; D: TRBD2; size: once; DNA: TGTGCCAGCAGTCGACTAGCGGGGGGACCAGATACGCAGTATTTT; CDR3: CASSRLAGGPDTQYF
V: TRBV6-5; J: TRBJ1-5; D: TRBD1; size: few; DNA: TGTGCCAGCAGGAAGACAGGGGTAAGCAATCAGCCCCAGCATTTT; CDR3: CASRKTGVSNQPQHF
V: TRBV28; J: TRBJ1-5; D: .; size: few; DNA: TGTGCCAGCCACTCCGGGGTCCGTCAGCCCCAGCATTTT; CDR3: CASHSGVRQPQHF
V: TRBV29-1; J: TRBJ1-2; D: .; size: .; DNA: TGCAGCGTTGCACAGGTTGCTAACTATGGCTACACCTTC; CDR3: CSVAQVANYGYTF
V: TRBV5-6; J: TRBJ1-1; D: TRBD1; size: medium-sized; DNA: TGTGCCAGCAGCCCCGGACAGGGACCCACTGAAGCTTTCTTT; CDR3: CASSPGQGPTEAFF
V: TRBV7-9; J: TRBJ1-2; D: TRBD1; size: .; DNA: TGTGCCAGCACCCCGACAGGGAACTATGGCTACACCTTC; CDR3: CASTPTGNYGYTF
V: TRBV30; J: TRBJ2-7; D: TRBD1; size: .; DNA: TGTGCCTGGGGACAGGGAAACTCCTACGAGCAGTACTTC; CDR3: CAWGQGNSYEQYF